The entry below describes one T cell receptor (beta chain). What it binds is not known. The data originate from a study of T cells after yellow fever vaccination. Synthesis of TCR cDNA relied on 5'RACE template switching, which attached a universal primer site and UMIs. From the 5' RACE reads, TCRdb called clonotypes with MiXCR, one entry per CDR3 protein. The sample has approximately 300,000 distinct CDR3 sequences, roughly 10% seen once. Study-level points and caveats: Overall, a small share of clonotypes was seen in both CD4 and CD8 compartments.

CDR3 size: 15 residues. Germline V lookup: CDR1 SGHRS, CDR2 YFSETQ. Germline trimming cut 6 bases from V and 0 bases from J; bases unmatched to any gene: 4. The specimen comprised CD4+ T cells sorted from PBMCs, sampled 45 days after the yellow fever booster vaccination. This sequence joins TRBV5-1 and TRBJ2-2; 8 bases map to TRBD1. The TCR comes from a man in his late teens or twenties who received the YFV17D yellow fever vaccine. The chain's CDR3 is CASTRTGTNTGELFF. For the CDR3, the DNA is TGCGCCAGCACCCGGACAGGGACGAACACCGGGGAGCTGTTTTTT.